This TCR beta chain was observed in a study of siplizumab effects on memory and regulatory T cells. Study-level points and caveats: For siplizumab cultures, the suppressive function of their proliferating Tregs was not confirmed. Tracing alloreactive clones into unstimulated subsets worked for only a minor fraction of them. Many proliferating CD4+ or CD8+ clones remained unclassified. Roughly 80-97% of them could not be assigned either a naive or a memory phenotype.

Details on this clone: The antigen remains undetermined.

Per individual sample, around 9.1 x 10^4 TCR templates were assayed. The method was immunoSEQ multiplex PCR; TCRdb's version includes in-frame clones alone and lacks a portion of them. Among around 100,000 clones listed, 92% were seen once. Per the germline V gene, CDR1 is SGHNT and CDR2 is YENEEA. The CDR3 contains 13 residues. The germline V and J ends were trimmed by 3 bases and 5 bases, with 7 bases remaining between them. The sequenced sample consisted of Tregs sorted from blood. The gene calls are TRBV11-3 and TRBJ2-2; no firm D call. The TCR sequence derives from a human donor in good health. The CDR3 coding sequence is TGTGCCAGCAGCTTGTCTCAAACCGGGGAGCTGTTTTTT. The encoded protein is CASSLSQTGELFF.